The 27 T cell receptor beta chains given below trace back to one sample, sequenced in a study of cytomegalovirus exposure and HLA in healthy donors. Amplification used 60 Vbeta primers and 13 Jbeta primers. Some clones are missing from TCRdb's copy, which holds only in-frame ones; the method was immunoSEQ multiplex PCR. This table holds 60,000 to 70,000 clones, around three quarters found once. Sequences were obtained from PBMCs. Every receptor here comes from a woman younger than 45 in good health and CMV-seronegative.

J is TRBJ2-3 and V is TRBV10-1, with 7 bases matching TRBD2. Germline V CDR1 and CDR2: WNHNN, SYGVQD (reference sequence). The trim removed 10 bases at V and 4 bases at J, leaving 8 bases unmatched. CDR3 length: 13 residues. CDR3 residues: CATQKRGADTQYF. The CDR3 DNA follows: TGCGCCACACAGAAGCGGGGCGCAGATACGCAGTATTTT.

The genes are TRBV5-8 and TRBJ2-7; D not certain. Germline V gene sequence: CDR1 SGHTS, CDR2 YDEGEE. This CDR3 is 11 amino acids long. Trimming left V 6 bases short and J 3 bases short, with 7 bases between. DNA of the CDR3: TGTGCCAGCACGAGGAACTACGAGCAGTACTTC. Translated: CASTRNYEQYF.

The chain carries TRBV5-4 and TRBJ1-2; D is unresolved. Trimming stripped 0 bases from V and 2 bases from J, with 11 bases between. Germline lookup yields CDR1 SGHNT and CDR2 YYREEE (reference sequence). CDR3 size: 15 residues. The CDR3 reads CASSLARGTNYGYTF. CDR3 coding DNA: TGTGCCAGCAGCTTGGCCCGCGGCACGAACTATGGCTACACCTTC.

V is TRBV25-1 and J is TRBJ2-2; no definite D call. V was pared by 6 bases and J by 6 bases, with 17 bases between. This CDR3 has 15 amino acids. Germline-derived CDR1 and CDR2 are MGHDK and SYGVNS. The CDR3 sequence: CASRPPGSLSGELFF. CDR3 nucleotide sequence: TGTGCCAGCAGACCCCCCGGTTCCCTATCCGGGGAGCTGTTTTTT.

The V call is TRBV4-2, the J call TRBJ2-5; 14 positions match TRBD2. The CDR3 is made up of 19 amino acids. Trimming at V came to 2 bases and at J to 1 base, leaving 9 bases not matched to a gene. The germline CDR1 and CDR2 sequences are LGHNA and YNFKEQ. The CDR3 coding sequence is TGTGCCAGCAGCCAAAGGACCGGGACTAGCGGGGGTCTCCAAGAGACCCAGTACTTC. Amino acid sequence: CASSQRTGTSGGLQETQYF.

The chain links TRBV4-3 to TRBJ1-2, with D tentatively TRBD1 (5 bases). The CDR3 contains 15 residues. The germline CDR1 and CDR2 sequences are LGHNA and YSLEER. Between the trimmed V and J ends, which lost 0 bases and 8 bases, there was a span of 16 bases. CDR3 residues: CASSQDQGWAQGYTF. The CDR3 nucleotides read TGCGCCAGCAGCCAAGATCAGGGCTGGGCTCAAGGCTACACCTTC.

The chain is built from TRBV30 and TRBJ2-5; D uncertain. The CDR3 runs 13 residues. The V gene's germline CDR1 is GTSNPN and CDR2 SVGIG (reference sequence). V was clipped by 2 bases and J by 4 bases, with 11 bases between them. In DNA form, the CDR3 reads TGTGCCTGGAGTCTTACAGTGGTAGAGACCCAGTACTTC. Its translation: CAWSLTVVETQYF.

The chain joins TRBV4-2 to TRBJ2-7; weak D call: TRBD1 (6 bases). CDR3 length equals 15 residues. Germline values: CDR1 LGHNA, CDR2 YNFKEQ. V lost 2 bases and J lost 5, with 16 bases in between. CDR3 in amino acids: CASSQHDRTSNEQYF. The CDR3 DNA sequence: TGTGCCAGCAGCCAACATGACAGGACCTCTAACGAGCAGTACTTC.

This clone was seen only a few times. For the CDR3, the DNA is TGTGCCAGCAGTGTTAGTGTAGCGGGCGGCACAGATACGCAGTATTTT. Its translation is CASSVSVAGGTDTQYF. The chain carries TRBV6-1 and TRBJ2-3; 7 nucleotides align to TRBD2. Germline CDR1 is MNHNS and CDR2 is SASEGT. V lost 4 bases, J lost 1 base, and 8 bases stayed unmatched. The length of the CDR3 is 16 residues.

The gene calls are TRBV5-6 and TRBJ2-5, with D maybe TRBD2 (6 bases). Germline CDR1 reads SGHDT; CDR2 reads YYEEEE. V was clipped by 4 bases and J by 10 bases, with 20 bases between them. This CDR3 comprises 14 residues. The CDR3 DNA reads TGTGCCAGCAGCCCGGGCGGCCAGGCCGGGGGCCAGTACTTC. Translated: CASSPGGQAGGQYF.

The chain joins TRBV15 to TRBJ2-1; the match to TRBD2 covers 14 bases. The CDR3 runs 20 residues. Germline CDR1 reads LNHNV; CDR2 reads YYDKDF (reference sequence). Germline trimming cut 3 bases from V and 4 bases from J; bases unmatched to any gene: 14. The CDR3 DNA reads TGTGCCACCAGCAGGTTCACCGGGACTAGCGGGAGTCCCCAATACAATGAGCAGTTCTTC. Translated, it gives CATSRFTGTSGSPQYNEQFF.

This clone was found a few times. The chain recombines TRBV2 with TRBJ2-5; D unresolved. CDR1 is SNHLY, CDR2 FYNNEI, per germline. V was cut by 7 bases and J by 3 bases, with 12 bases left in between. The CDR3 is 13 amino acids. CDR3 sequence (DNA): TGTGCCAGCAATGGAGTTTTCGAAGAGACCCAGTACTTC. Residues: CASNGVFEETQYF.

V usage is TRBV15 and J usage is TRBJ2-5; no clear D gene. Trimming removed 5 bases from V and 4 bases from J, with 11 bases in between. Germline V gene sequence: CDR1 LNHNV, CDR2 YYDKDF (reference sequence). The CDR3 has 13 residues. CDR3 amino acids: CATSLDLLETQYF. DNA for the CDR3: TGTGCCACCAGCCTAGACTTATTAGAGACCCAGTACTTC.

The gene calls are TRBV6-5 and TRBJ2-7; TRBD1 agrees at 10 bases. V shed 5 bases, J shed 3 bases, and the junction held 7 bases outside the gene matches. CDR1 is MNHEY and CDR2 is SVGAGI in the germline V gene. This CDR3 has 15 amino acids. CDR3 in DNA: TGTGCCAGCAGTATCGGCGGGACAGGGGTCTACGAGCAGTACTTC. Translating gives CASSIGGTGVYEQYF.

The chain couples TRBV30 to TRBJ2-3; 11 nucleotides agree with TRBD1. In germline, CDR1 is GTSNPN, CDR2 SVGIG (reference sequence). With V trimmed by 0 bases and J by 4 bases, 6 bases remained unmatched. This CDR3 spans 16 amino acids. CDR3 in DNA: TGTGCCTGGAGTGTGCTCGGGGGACAGGGGGCAGATACGCAGTATTTT. Its translation: CAWSVLGGQGADTQYF.

The rearrangement uses TRBV7-2 and TRBJ1-5; D ambiguous. CDR1 and CDR2 (germline): SGHTA, FQGNSA. The ends were cut back, 1 base at V and 4 bases at J, with 11 bases in the middle. This CDR3 spans 15 amino acids. The CDR3 protein is CASSLGMGRNQPQHF. The CDR3 nucleotides are TGTGCCAGCAGCTTAGGGATGGGCAGGAATCAGCCCCAGCATTTT.

The V gene is TRBV23-1, the J gene TRBJ2-7, with a possible D match to TRBD1 (5 bases). TRBV23-1 has ORF status, its function being uncertain. V was shortened by 0 bases and J by 1 base, with 13 bases between the two germline ends. The CDR3 is 16 residues long. This CDR3 is CASSQSDSTPSYEQYF. In DNA, the CDR3 is TGCGCCAGCAGTCAATCTGACAGTACGCCTTCCTACGAGCAGTACTTC.

The chain links TRBV30 to TRBJ2-1; TRBD1 agrees at 7 bases. Germline assignment: CDR1 GTSNPN and CDR2 SVGIG (reference sequence). J was trimmed by 8 bases and V by 4 bases; bases with no gene match: 5. The CDR3 runs to 12 residues. The CDR3 protein is CAWTGQFHEQFF. In nucleotides, the CDR3 is TGTGCCTGGACGGGACAGTTCCATGAGCAGTTCTTC.

The chain has TRBV30 and TRBJ1-2; 9 positions agree with TRBD1. V trimming: 1 base; J trimming: 4 bases; junction bases outside the gene matches: 7. In germline, CDR1 is GTSNPN, CDR2 SVGIG (reference sequence). The CDR3 has 15 amino acids. CDR3 in DNA: TGTGCCTGGAGTGCGGGGACAGGGTCGGCCTATGGCTACACCTTC. It is translated as CAWSAGTGSAYGYTF. Using reference TRBV30 and TRBJ1-2 for the parts outside the CDR3, the full variable domain is SQTIHQWPATLVQPVGSPLSLECTVEGTSNPNLYWYRQAAGRGLQLLFYSVGIGQISSEVPQNLSASRPQDRQFILSSKKLLLSDSGFYLCAWSAGTGSAYGYTFGSGTRLTVV.

The chain carries TRBV29-1 and TRBJ2-3; unclear D gene. The V end was cut by 4 bases, the J end by 6 bases, with 11 bases between. The CDR3 covers 12 residues. The germline gives CDR1 SQVTM, CDR2 ANQGSEA. The CDR3 protein is CSVVFASDTQYF. CDR3 sequence (DNA): TGCAGCGTTGTCTTTGCGTCGGATACGCAGTATTTT.

The J gene is TRBJ2-5, the V gene TRBV5-4; 8 bases align to TRBD2. Germline CDR1 is SGHNT and CDR2 is YYREEE (reference sequence). Trimming removed 4 bases from V and 5 bases from J; junction bases left unmatched: 7. The CDR3 runs to 14 residues. The CDR3 loop is CASSPGGVKETQYF. For the CDR3, the DNA is TGTGCCAGCAGCCCCGGGGGGGTTAAGGAGACCCAGTACTTC.

The genes are TRBV7-8 and TRBJ2-7; 10 positions match TRBD2. The germline V gene encodes CDR1 SGHVS and CDR2 FQNEAQ. J lost 4 bases, V lost 2 bases, and 8 bases had no gene match. CDR3 length: 16 residues. CDR3 bases: TGTGCCAGCAGCTTAAAGAGGGGACTAGCGCGTTACGAGCAGTACTTC. Its translation is CASSLKRGLARYEQYF.

This clone has just one count. J is TRBJ1-2 and V is TRBV29-1; TRBD1 agrees at 10 bases. Germline values: CDR1 SQVTM, CDR2 ANQGSEA. V lost 5 bases, J lost 3 bases, and 9 bases stayed unmatched. CDR3 length equals 15 residues. The CDR3 reads CSVYTGTGVDYGYTF. CDR3 sequence (DNA): TGCAGCGTTTACACCGGGACAGGGGTAGACTATGGCTACACCTTC. The full variable domain, completed using reference TRBV29-1 and TRBJ1-2, is SAVISQKPSRDICQRGTSLTIQCQVDSQVTMMFWYRQQPGQSLTLIATANQGSEATYESGFVIDKFPISRPNLTFSTLTVSNMSPEDSSIYLCSVYTGTGVDYGYTFGSGTRLTVV.

Concerning this clone: Other DNA sequences in this specimen translate into the identical CDR3. J is TRBJ1-2 and V is TRBV5-1; D perhaps matches TRBD1 (5 bases). Germline V gene lookup returns CDR1 SGHRS and CDR2 YFSETQ. V was shortened by 0 bases and J by 2 bases, with 11 bases between the two germline ends. The CDR3 contains 15 residues. CDR3 DNA: TGCGCCAGCAGCTTGGCCGGTGGGGGGAACTATGGCTACACCTTC. This gives the protein CASSLAGGGNYGYTF.

This clone was counted only a few times. The V call is TRBV10-2, the J call TRBJ1-1, with no clear D. Germline CDR1 is WSHSY and CDR2 is SAAADI. V was cut by 2 bases and J by 2 bases, with 6 bases left in between. The CDR3 is made up of 13 amino acids. This CDR3 reads CASSEGSNTEAFF. CDR3 coding DNA: TGCGCCAGCAGTGAGGGCAGTAACACTGAAGCTTTCTTT.

CDR3 in amino acids: CASSLRQGTMNTEAFF. The CDR3 nucleotides are TGCGCCAGCAGCCTAAGACAGGGAACCATGAACACTGAAGCTTTCTTT. This rearrangement joins TRBV5-1 to TRBJ1-1; 7 nucleotides agree with TRBD1. After removal of 4 bases from V and 0 bases from J, the junction contained 9 bases not matched to a gene. Germline V gives CDR1 SGHRS, CDR2 YFSETQ. The CDR3 contains 16 residues.

The genes are TRBV27 and TRBJ1-2, with D unresolved. From germline, CDR1 is MNHEY and CDR2 SMNVEV (reference sequence). The CDR3 is 13 residues long. Trimming shortened V by 4 bases and J by 2 bases, and 8 bases separated the two germline ends. The CDR3 nucleotides read TGTGCCAGCAGTTCCGCGGGGAACTATGGCTACACCTTC. It encodes CASSSAGNYGYTF.